This T cell receptor beta chain appears in the sequencing data of a study of T-cell memory formation after mild COVID-19. TCRdb itself ran the 5' RACE reads through MiXCR, one entry per CDR3 protein. Found here are roughly 130,000 distinct CDR3 sequences, 16% of them singletons; the top ten hold approximately 15%. The CDR3 consists of 14 residues. The J segment lost 7 bases and the V segment lost 4 bases, leaving 5 bases of the junction unmatched. CDR1 SGHTA and CDR2 FQGTGA come from the germline V gene. The sample holds a few counts of this clonotype. The sequence was obtained from an adult woman who had mild COVID-19 (a few samples of this study predate the infection). Cell type and time point are not known. The genes are TRBV7-3 and TRBJ2-1; 9 positions agree with TRBD2. The sample comprised PBMCs or a T cell subset sorted from them (not recorded which). CDR3 DNA: TGTGCCAGCAGCTCGGCGGGGGGGCCGAATGAGCAGTTCTTC. Its protein is CASSSAGGPNEQFF.